This TCR beta chain was observed in a study of blood T cell repertoires in COVID-19. For the study at large: COVID-19 samples collected from the United States, Italy and Spain covered acute and convalescent phases.

As originally analysed: Reference gene primer amplification in the assay estimated nucleated cell counts. Produced via immunoSEQ multiplex PCR; TCRdb's table is partial and in-frame only. V and J calls and clone size are given by that table; D and trimming were obtained from the DNA. This table holds around 250,000 clones, under 95% found once. The TCR originated in a man aged 35-49 years who had been exposed to COVID-19. Sequencing input: PBMCs or T cells enriched from blood (not recorded which).

CDR3 coding DNA: TGTGCCAGCGGGTCCGTGGTTTGGAGCTATGGCTACACCTTC. Encoded protein: CASGSVVWSYGYTF. The rearrangement joins TRBV28 to TRBJ1-2; D call uncertain. The CDR3 extends over 14 amino acids. The V end was cut by 8 bases, the J end by 4 bases, with 17 bases between. Germline lookup yields CDR1 MDHEN and CDR2 SYDVKM.